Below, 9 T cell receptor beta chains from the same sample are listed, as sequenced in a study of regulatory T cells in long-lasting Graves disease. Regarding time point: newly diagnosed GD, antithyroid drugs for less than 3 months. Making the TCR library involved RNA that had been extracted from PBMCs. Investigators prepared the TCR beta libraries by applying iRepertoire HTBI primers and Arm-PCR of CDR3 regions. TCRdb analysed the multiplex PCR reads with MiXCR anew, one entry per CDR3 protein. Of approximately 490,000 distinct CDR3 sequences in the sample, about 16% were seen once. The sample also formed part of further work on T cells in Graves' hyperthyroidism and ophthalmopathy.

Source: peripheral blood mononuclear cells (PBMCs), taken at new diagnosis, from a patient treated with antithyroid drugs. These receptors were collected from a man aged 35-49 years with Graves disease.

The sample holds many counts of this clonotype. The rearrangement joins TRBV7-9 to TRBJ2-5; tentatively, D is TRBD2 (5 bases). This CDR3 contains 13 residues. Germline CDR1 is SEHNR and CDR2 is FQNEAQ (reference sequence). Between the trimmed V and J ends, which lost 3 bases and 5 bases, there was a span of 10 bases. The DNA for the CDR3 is TGTGCCAGCAGCTTCAGCCGCGGGGAGACCCAGTACTTC. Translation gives CASSFSRGETQYF.

This chain's CDR3 is CASSPVDYSYEQYF. The CDR3 region has the DNA TGCGCCAGCAGCCCCGTGGACTACTCCTACGAGCAGTACTTC. The chain recombines TRBV4-1 with TRBJ2-7; weak D call: TRBD2 (6 bases). There are 14 residues in the CDR3. CDR1 is MGHRA and CDR2 is YSYEKL in the germline V gene. V dropped 4 bases and J dropped 0 bases, with 10 bases sitting between them.

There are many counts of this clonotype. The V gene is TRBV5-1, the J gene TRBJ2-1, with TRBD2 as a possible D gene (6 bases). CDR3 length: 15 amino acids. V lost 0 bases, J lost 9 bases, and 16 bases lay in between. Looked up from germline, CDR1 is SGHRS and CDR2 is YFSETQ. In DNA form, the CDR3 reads TGCGCCAGCAGCTTGGTTGCTAGCGCGGCGGTTGAGCAGTTCTTC. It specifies CASSLVASAAVEQFF.

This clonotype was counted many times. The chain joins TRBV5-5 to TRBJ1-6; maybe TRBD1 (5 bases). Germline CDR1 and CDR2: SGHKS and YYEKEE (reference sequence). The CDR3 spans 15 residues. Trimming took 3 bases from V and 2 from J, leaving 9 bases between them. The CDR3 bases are TGTGCCAGCAGCTCTGGGGGTCCCTATAATTCACCCCTCCACTTT. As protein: CASSSGGPYNSPLHF.

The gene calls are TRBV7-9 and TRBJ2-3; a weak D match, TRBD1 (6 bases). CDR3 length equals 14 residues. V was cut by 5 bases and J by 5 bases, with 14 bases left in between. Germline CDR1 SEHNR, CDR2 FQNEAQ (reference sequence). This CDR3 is CASSADRTVDTQYF. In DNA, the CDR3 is TGTGCCAGCAGCGCCGACCGGACAGTAGATACGCAGTATTTT.

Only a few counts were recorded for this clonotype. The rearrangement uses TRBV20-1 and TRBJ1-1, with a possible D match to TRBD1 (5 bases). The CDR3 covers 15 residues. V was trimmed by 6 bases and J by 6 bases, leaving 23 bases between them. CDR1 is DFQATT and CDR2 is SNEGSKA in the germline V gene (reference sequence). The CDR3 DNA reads TGCAGTGCCAAAAGGGCAGGGCCCGTAAACGCTGAAGCTTTCTTT. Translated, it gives CSAKRAGPVNAEAFF.

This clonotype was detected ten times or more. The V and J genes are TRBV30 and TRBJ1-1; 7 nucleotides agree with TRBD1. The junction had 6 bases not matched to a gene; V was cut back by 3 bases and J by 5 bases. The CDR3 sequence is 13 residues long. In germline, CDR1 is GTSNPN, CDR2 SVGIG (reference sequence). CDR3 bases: TGTGCCTGGAGGGATAGGGGGCGGACTGAAGCTTTCTTT. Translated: CAWRDRGRTEAFF. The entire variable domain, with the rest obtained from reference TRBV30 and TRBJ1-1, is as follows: SQTIHQWPATLVQPVGSPLSLECTVEGTSNPNLYWYRQAAGRGLQLLFYSVGIGQISSEVPQNLSASRPQDRQFILSSKKLLLSDSGFYLCAWRDRGRTEAFFGQGTRLTVV.

The CDR3: CASSLGVTSGGTETQYF. The CDR3 DNA reads as TGTGCCAGCAGCTTAGGCGTGACTAGCGGGGGGACGGAGACCCAGTACTTC. The chain carries TRBV7-2 and TRBJ2-5; 13 bases are shared with TRBD2. There are 17 residues in the CDR3. Germline V gene data show CDR1 as SGHTA and CDR2 as FQGNSA. With 1 base clipped from V and 5 bases from J, the junction kept 7 bases outside the gene matches.

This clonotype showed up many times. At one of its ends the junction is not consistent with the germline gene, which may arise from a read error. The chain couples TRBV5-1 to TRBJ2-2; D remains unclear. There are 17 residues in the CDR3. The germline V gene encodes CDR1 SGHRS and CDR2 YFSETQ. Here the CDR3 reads CASSLIGSGSNTGELFF. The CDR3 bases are TGTGCCAGCAGCTTGATCGGAAGTGGCTCGAACACCGGGGAGCTGTTTTTT.